This T cell receptor (beta chain) was sequenced in a study of CD4 T cells in relation to SARS-CoV-2 and coronaviruses. Whole-study context: PBMCs were cultured with antigen for over 8 days before TCR beta sequencing. The study's findings and limits: Roughly 69% of donors had memory CD4+ clonotypes crossrecognizing SARS-CoV-2 and common cold coronavirus spike.

This clone was seen a handful of times. Its antigen is not known. Naive and memory CD4+ T cells came from enriched cryopreserved PBMCs. Sorted naive or memory CD4+ cells met CEF peptides for 9 to 11 days. CDR1 is SGHVS, CDR2 FNYEAQ, per germline. This CDR3 spans 15 amino acids. The V end was cut by 1 base, the J end by 3 bases, with 9 bases between. TCRdb's table, derived via immunoSEQ multiplex PCR, lists solely in-frame clones and lacks some. The table has about 38,000 clones, around 77% seen once. Specimen: memory CD4+ T cells from PBMCs, cultured in vitro. The V and J genes are TRBV7-6 and TRBJ1-4, with no clear D. This sequence originates from an adult with COVID-19. The CDR3 nucleotides read TGTGCCAGCAGCTTAGAGTACGGATCTAATGAAAAACTGTTTTTT. It specifies CASSLEYGSNEKLFF.